What follows are 6 T cell receptor beta chains derived from one specimen sequenced in a study of blood T cell repertoires in COVID-19. Profiled with immunoSEQ multiplex PCR; TCRdb holds only in-frame clones, not every one. The sample carries approximately 150,000 clones, more than 80% recorded once. The sequenced material came from peripheral blood. These receptors all come from a human donor in a cohort sampled during active COVID-19.

The CDR3 region has the DNA TGTGCCAGCAGTCCTGCACCGGGGGGGCGGGGGTCCCACTACGAGCAGTACTTC. Its protein product is CASSPAPGGRGSHYEQYF. This chain uses TRBV27 with TRBJ2-7; TRBD2 agrees at 8 bases. V was clipped by 5 bases and J by 3 bases; unmatched bases: 18. In germline, CDR1 is MNHEY, CDR2 SMNVEV (reference sequence). This CDR3 spans 18 amino acids.

This chain joins TRBV10-3 and TRBJ1-6; D possibly corresponds to TRBD1 (5 bases). CDR1 is ENHRY, CDR2 SYGVKD, per germline. The CDR3 loop spans 18 amino acids. Deletions cut 4 bases from V and 7 bases from J, with 23 bases between. The CDR3 here is CAISGIGGLRSGNSPLHF. The CDR3 DNA reads as TGTGCCATCAGTGGCATTGGGGGACTAAGAAGTGGGAATTCACCCCTCCACTTT.

V is TRBV28 and J is TRBJ2-5; TRBD1 agrees at 7 bases. The germline CDR1 and CDR2 sequences are MDHEN and SYDVKM. Germline trimming cut 6 bases from V and 5 bases from J; bases unmatched to any gene: 15. This CDR3 has 16 residues. The CDR3, as DNA: TGTGCCAGCAGATCCGACCCGGACAGGCCCCAGGAGACCCAGTACTTC. This gives the protein CASRSDPDRPQETQYF.

This clone appeared once. This sequence joins TRBV10-3 and TRBJ2-3; 9 bases match TRBD2. This CDR3 spans 16 amino acids. Germline CDR1 reads ENHRY; CDR2 reads SYGVKD. Unmatched junction bases numbered 3, after V lost 0 bases and J lost 2 bases. This CDR3 is CAISESRLAATDTQYF. As DNA, the CDR3 is TGTGCCATCAGTGAGTCGAGACTAGCGGCCACAGATACGCAGTATTTT.

J is TRBJ2-3 and V is TRBV29-1, with D possibly being TRBD2 (5 bases). Germline V gives CDR1 SQVTM, CDR2 ANQGSEA. Trimming removed 1 base from V and 1 base from J, with 12 bases in between. The CDR3 runs 15 residues. As DNA, the CDR3 is TGCAGCGTTGAAGCGAGGGCCGGTGGCACAGATACGCAGTATTTT. Its translation is CSVEARAGGTDTQYF.

The genes are TRBV27 and TRBJ1-4; 12 nucleotides agree with TRBD1. The CDR3 loop spans 17 amino acids. J gave up 8 bases and V 6 bases, and 13 bases lay outside the gene matches. Germline CDR1 is MNHEY and CDR2 is SMNVEV (reference sequence). The CDR3 region is CASSGVPGQGAGEKLFF. The CDR3 coding sequence is TGTGCCAGCAGCGGGGTCCCGGGACAGGGGGCGGGAGAAAAACTGTTTTTT.